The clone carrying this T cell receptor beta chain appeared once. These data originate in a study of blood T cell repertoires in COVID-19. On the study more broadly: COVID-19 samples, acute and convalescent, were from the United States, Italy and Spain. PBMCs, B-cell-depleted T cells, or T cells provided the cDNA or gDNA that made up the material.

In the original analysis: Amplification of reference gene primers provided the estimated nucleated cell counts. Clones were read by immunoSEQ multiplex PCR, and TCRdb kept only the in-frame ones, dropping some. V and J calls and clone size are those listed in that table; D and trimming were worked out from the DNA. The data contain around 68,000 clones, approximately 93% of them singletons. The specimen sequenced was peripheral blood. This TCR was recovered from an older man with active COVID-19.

In DNA, the CDR3 is TGTGCCTGGAGTATAAGACACGCTAGCGGGGGGGCCTGTTCGGGTGAGCAGTTCTTC. This translates into CAWSIRHASGGACSGEQFF. J is TRBJ2-1 and V is TRBV30; the match to TRBD2 covers 12 bases. Germline lookup yields CDR1 GTSNPN and CDR2 SVGIG (reference sequence). V lost 2 bases, J lost 9 bases, and 20 bases stayed unmatched. The CDR3 contains 19 residues. Looking up the rest from reference TRBV30 and TRBJ2-1 gives the full variable domain: SQTIHQWPATLVQPVGSPLSLECTVEGTSNPNLYWYRQAAGRGLQLLFYSVGIGQISSEVPQNLSASRPQDRQFILSSKKLLLSDSGFYLCAWSIRHASGGACSGEQFFGPGTRLTVL.